This T cell receptor (beta chain) was sequenced during a study of control samples from healthy donors and cancer patients. Here immunoSEQ multiplex PCR was the method, and the copy in TCRdb shows in-frame clones only, minus some. The table includes about 89,000 clones, 70% to 90% detected once. Trimming took 2 bases from V and 1 from J, leaving 5 bases between them. Germline-derived CDR1 and CDR2 are LNHDA and SQIVND (reference sequence). This CDR3 contains 13 residues. This clone was detected only a few times. Other DNA sequences in this sample translate to the same CDR3. Sample: blood. This chain joins TRBV19 and TRBJ1-1, with D hard to call. This receptor was obtained from a middle-aged woman in good health. CDR3 protein: CASSIWGNTEAFF. DNA for the CDR3: TGTGCCAGTAGTATATGGGGGAACACTGAAGCTTTCTTT.